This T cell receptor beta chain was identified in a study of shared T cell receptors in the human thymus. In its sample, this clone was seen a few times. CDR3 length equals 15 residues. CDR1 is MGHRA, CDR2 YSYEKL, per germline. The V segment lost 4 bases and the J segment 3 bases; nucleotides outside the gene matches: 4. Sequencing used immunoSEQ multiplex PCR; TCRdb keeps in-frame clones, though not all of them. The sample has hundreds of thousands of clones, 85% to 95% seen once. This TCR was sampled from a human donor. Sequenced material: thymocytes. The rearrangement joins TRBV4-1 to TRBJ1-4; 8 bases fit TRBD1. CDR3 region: CASSRETGANEKLFF. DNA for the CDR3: TGCGCCAGCAGCCGAGAGACAGGGGCTAATGAAAAACTGTTTTTT.